The 32 T cell receptor beta chains in this list originate from one sample, sequenced in a study of cytomegalovirus exposure and HLA in healthy donors. The data were produced by immunoSEQ multiplex PCR, yet TCRdb's version contains in-frame clones alone and is incomplete. The table has approximately 150,000 clones, 85% to 90% seen once. The sample consisted of PBMCs. These receptors were obtained from a woman younger than 30 in good health and CMV-seropositive.

The CDR3 nucleotides are TGTGCCAGCAGCTTAACCGGACAGGAAAATCAGCCCCAGCATTTT. It specifies CASSLTGQENQPQHF. The chain joins TRBV7-9 to TRBJ1-5, with 7 bases that match TRBD1. J lost 4 bases, V lost 2 bases, and 5 bases had no gene match. Germline loops: CDR1 SEHNR, CDR2 FQNEAQ (reference sequence). The CDR3 extends over 15 amino acids.

The chain recombines TRBV7-2 with TRBJ1-5; a possible D gene is TRBD1 (5 bases). V lost 3 bases, J lost 6 bases, and 12 bases lay in between. Germline V gene sequence: CDR1 SGHTA, CDR2 FQGNSA. The CDR3 spans 14 residues. The CDR3 DNA sequence: TGTGCCAGCAGCTTGCAGGGATCGGGTCAGCCCCAGCATTTT. It codes for CASSLQGSGQPQHF. Looking up the rest from reference TRBV7-2 and TRBJ1-5 gives the full variable domain: GAGVSQSPSNKVTEKGKDVELRCDPISGHTALYWYRQSLGQGLEFLIYFQGNSAPDKSGLPSDRFSAERTGGSVSTLTIQRTQQEDSAVYLCASSLQGSGQPQHFGDGTRLSIL.

The rearrangement links TRBV7-2 to TRBJ1-1; maybe TRBD1 (5 bases). The CDR3 loop spans 13 amino acids. Germline V gene sequence: CDR1 SGHTA, CDR2 FQGNSA. Between the trimmed V and J ends, which lost 4 bases and 5 bases, there was a span of 11 bases. The CDR3 is CASSSLGGTEAFF. The DNA for the CDR3 is TGTGCCAGCAGCTCGCTGGGGGGAACTGAAGCTTTCTTT.

This chain uses TRBV10-1 with TRBJ1-3, with a tentative D call TRBD1 (6 bases). Germline V lookup: CDR1 WNHNN, CDR2 SYGVQD (reference sequence). Between the trimmed V and J ends, which lost 5 bases and 0 bases, there was a span of 14 bases. The CDR3 runs to 16 residues. DNA for the CDR3: TGCGCCAGCAGTCCGGACAGACTTGACTCTGGAAACACCATATATTTT. Translated, it gives CASSPDRLDSGNTIYF.

The rearrangement uses TRBV6-5 and TRBJ2-7; 7 bases are shared with TRBD1. Germline trimming cut 10 bases from V and 7 bases from J; bases unmatched to any gene: 13. This CDR3 has 13 amino acids. Germline assignment: CDR1 MNHEY and CDR2 SVGAGI. The CDR3 reads CATEERGRIEQYF. The CDR3 DNA reads as TGTGCCACCGAAGAGAGGGGGCGCATTGAGCAGTACTTC.

The gene calls are TRBV9 and TRBJ2-5; possibly TRBD1 for D (7 bases). The CDR3 runs 15 residues. Per germline, CDR1 SGDLS and CDR2 YYNGEE. V was cut by 2 bases and J by 5 bases, with 16 bases left in between. The CDR3 DNA reads as TGTGCCAGCAGCGTGGGGACGCAGGGGGGTGAGACCCAGTACTTC. Its translation: CASSVGTQGGETQYF.

The chain has TRBV15 and TRBJ2-2; D is perhaps TRBD1 (7 bases). Trimming left V 5 bases short and J 0 bases short, with 13 bases between. The germline V gene encodes CDR1 LNHNV and CDR2 YYDKDF (reference sequence). The CDR3 covers 16 residues. This chain's CDR3 is CATSRGGTANTGELFF. The CDR3, as DNA: TGTGCCACCAGCCGAGGCGGGACAGCGAACACCGGGGAGCTGTTTTTT.

V usage is TRBV28 and J usage is TRBJ1-2; D is possibly TRBD1 (6 bases). Germline CDR1 reads MDHEN; CDR2 reads SYDVKM. V was clipped by 6 bases and J by 7 bases, with 18 bases between them. The CDR3 runs 14 residues. The CDR3 bases are TGTGCCAGCAGAAAACCCACGGGGGGCGTTGGCTACACCTTC. Protein product: CASRKPTGGVGYTF.

The chain employs TRBV7-6 and TRBJ2-3, with D tentatively TRBD2 (6 bases). With 2 bases removed from V and 1 base from J, the gap between germline ends came to 13 bases. The CDR3 length is 16 residues. Germline V CDR1 and CDR2: SGHVS, FNYEAQ. The CDR3 loop reads CASSLLGGSGTDTQYF. The CDR3 nucleotides are TGTGCCAGCAGCTTATTGGGGGGTAGCGGCACAGATACGCAGTATTTT. Drawing the rest from reference TRBV7-6 and TRBJ2-3, the complete variable domain is GAGVSQSPRYKVTKRGQDVALRCDPISGHVSLYWYRQALGQGPEFLTYFNYEAQQDKSGLPNDRFSAERPEGSISTLTIQRTEQRDSAMYRCASSLLGGSGTDTQYFGPGTRLTVL.

V and J are TRBV6-6 and TRBJ1-5, with a weak D call TRBD1 (5 bases). The germline gives CDR1 MNHNY, CDR2 SVGAGI (reference sequence). The CDR3 is made up of 16 amino acids. V was trimmed by 5 bases and J by 1 base, leaving 15 bases between them. CDR3 amino acids: CASSQDISRSNQPQHF. For the CDR3, the DNA is TGTGCCAGCAGTCAGGACATTTCTAGGAGCAATCAGCCCCAGCATTTT.

The V call is TRBV7-8, the J call TRBJ1-1; D might be TRBD1 (5 bases). The V end was cut by 2 bases, the J end by 4 bases, with 14 bases between. The V gene's germline CDR1 is SGHVS and CDR2 FQNEAQ. The CDR3 is 15 residues long. DNA for the CDR3: TGTGCCAGCAGCTTAATCCATACAGGTGGCACTGAAGCTTTCTTT. This encodes CASSLIHTGGTEAFF.

The rearrangement uses TRBV18 and TRBJ2-5; TRBD2 agrees at 7 bases. Germline V CDR1 and CDR2: KGHSH, LQKENI. The CDR3 contains 15 residues. J gave up 0 bases and V 3 bases, and 4 bases lay outside the gene matches. This CDR3 reads CASSPRLADQETQYF. Written as DNA, the CDR3 is TGTGCCAGCTCACCCCGGCTAGCGGACCAAGAGACCCAGTACTTC.

This chain uses TRBV5-1 with TRBJ1-2; tentatively, D is TRBD1 (6 bases). The CDR3 has 14 amino acids. Germline V gene sequence: CDR1 SGHRS, CDR2 YFSETQ. The germline V and J ends were trimmed by 0 bases and 7 bases, with 13 bases remaining between them. The CDR3: CASSLAGGAGGYTF. DNA for the CDR3: TGCGCCAGCAGCTTGGCCGGGGGGGCAGGTGGCTACACCTTC.

The rearrangement joins TRBV5-1 to TRBJ2-7, with 7 bases identical to TRBD1. This CDR3 contains 15 residues. Trimming took 0 bases from V and 4 from J; bases not matched to a gene: 7. In germline, CDR1 is SGHRS, CDR2 YFSETQ. The CDR3 DNA follows: TGCGCCAGCAGCTTGGAGAGGGACAGATCTTACGAGCAGTACTTC. It yields the protein CASSLERDRSYEQYF.

This clone was seen only once. J is TRBJ2-7 and V is TRBV6-5; TRBD1 matches 10 bases. CDR1 MNHEY and CDR2 SVGAGI come from the germline V gene. Trimming cost V 5 bases and J 7 bases; bases outside gene matches: 11. CDR3 length: 15 residues. DNA for the CDR3: TGTGCCAGCAGTCTGCCGGGACAGGGGAACCTTGAGCAGTACTTC. Translating gives CASSLPGQGNLEQYF.

CDR3 in DNA: TGCGCCAGCAGTCATCCATCCGGCGGAGCCGGGGAGCTGTTTTTT. Protein: CASSHPSGGAGELFF. This chain connects TRBV23-1 to TRBJ2-2; D gene unclear. TRBV23-1 is placed among ORFs of uncertain function. There are 15 residues in the CDR3. V lost 3 bases and J lost 6, with 14 bases in between.

For this clone: The junction departs from the called germline gene at one end, perhaps through a read error. J is TRBJ2-1 and V is TRBV11-3; no definite D call. The CDR3 is made up of 13 amino acids. The germline V gene encodes CDR1 SGHNT and CDR2 YENEEA. The CDR3 coding sequence is TGTGCCAGCAGCTTAGCTTCCTTCAATGAGCAGTTCTTC. Translating gives CASSLASFNEQFF.

The chain recombines TRBV30 with TRBJ1-2; D is undetermined. V was clipped by 0 bases and J by 0 bases, with 5 bases between them. In germline, CDR1 is GTSNPN, CDR2 SVGIG (reference sequence). This CDR3 is 13 amino acids long. The CDR3, as DNA: TGTGCCTGGAGTGTGAGGTCTAACTATGGCTACACCTTC. Encoded protein: CAWSVRSNYGYTF.

The V call is TRBV11-3, the J call TRBJ2-1, with TRBD2 identical over 11 bases. Germline V CDR1 and CDR2: SGHNT, YENEEA. Trimming cost V 4 bases and J 7 bases; bases outside gene matches: 12. The CDR3 is 17 residues long. This CDR3 is CASSSAKLAGVGNEQFF. Written as DNA, the CDR3 is TGTGCCAGCAGCTCAGCGAAACTAGCGGGAGTGGGTAATGAGCAGTTCTTC.

Only a few counts were recorded for this clone. The rearrangement joins TRBV2 to TRBJ1-2; 7 bases align to TRBD1. V shed 6 bases, J shed 4 bases, and the junction held 8 bases outside the gene matches. The CDR3 runs to 14 residues. Germline CDR1 reads SNHLY; CDR2 reads FYNNEI. This CDR3 is CASSSRDSGYGYTF. CDR3 nucleotides: TGTGCCAGCAGCAGCCGGGACAGCGGCTATGGCTACACCTTC.

This chain's CDR3 is CASSIRHINEQFF. In DNA, the CDR3 is TGTGCCAGTAGTATTCGCCACATCAATGAGCAGTTCTTC. The J gene is TRBJ2-1, the V gene TRBV19; D gene ambiguous. The V gene lost 3 bases and the J gene lost 6 bases, with 9 bases spanning the gap. The CDR3 contains 13 residues. Per germline, CDR1 LNHDA and CDR2 SQIVND (reference sequence).

The CDR3 coding sequence is TGCGCCAGCAGCCAAGACTCGGACGCGGGACAGGGAACTTACGAGCAGTACTTC. Translating it yields CASSQDSDAGQGTYEQYF. This chain connects TRBV4-3 to TRBJ2-7; 9 nucleotides agree with TRBD1. This CDR3 region has 18 residues. Per germline, CDR1 LGHNA and CDR2 YSLEER. V trimming: 0 bases; J trimming: 4 bases; junction bases outside the gene matches: 13.

The chain joins TRBV6-5 to TRBJ2-1; a weak D match, TRBD2 (5 bases). Germline CDR1 MNHEY, CDR2 SVGAGI. V shed 4 bases and J shed 6 bases, with 19 bases lying between them. This CDR3 region has 16 residues. CDR3 DNA sequence: TGTGCCAGCAGTTCAGTAACGGAGGTATCCGGCAATGAGCAGTTCTTC. This gives the protein CASSSVTEVSGNEQFF.

The rearrangement uses TRBV9 and TRBJ2-3, with 9 bases fitting TRBD2. From germline, CDR1 is SGDLS and CDR2 YYNGEE. With 2 bases clipped from V and 6 bases from J, the junction kept 7 bases outside the gene matches. CDR3 length equals 15 residues. The CDR3 protein is CASSVGTSFYDTQYF. The CDR3 nucleotides are TGTGCCAGCAGCGTCGGGACTAGCTTTTACGATACGCAGTATTTT.

The V and J genes are TRBV27 and TRBJ2-7; the D gene is possibly TRBD2 (5 bases). The CDR3 contains 14 residues. Trimming shortened V by 2 bases and J by 2 bases, and 10 bases separated the two germline ends. CDR1 and CDR2 (germline): MNHEY, SMNVEV (reference sequence). Written as DNA, the CDR3 is TGTGCCAGCAGTTTAAAGACTATACCCTACGAGCAGTACTTC. This gives the protein CASSLKTIPYEQYF.

The genes are TRBV7-9 and TRBJ1-1; 9 nucleotides align to TRBD1. The CDR3 totals 13 residues. The ends lost 8 bases at V and 1 base at J; junction bases unmatched: 2. The V gene's germline CDR1 is SEHNR and CDR2 FQNEAQ (reference sequence). The CDR3 sequence: CASSQGANTEAFF. The CDR3 coding sequence is TGTGCCAGCTCACAGGGGGCGAACACTGAAGCTTTCTTT.

This clone was counted between two and nine times. V and J are TRBV2 and TRBJ2-7; 8 bases align to TRBD1. Trimming at V came to 8 bases and at J to 2 bases, leaving 5 bases not matched to a gene. CDR1 and CDR2 from the germline V gene are SNHLY and FYNNEI. The CDR3 contains 13 residues. The CDR3, as DNA: TGTGCCAGCCACGGGACAGGACCCTACGAGCAGTACTTC. Its protein is CASHGTGPYEQYF. Variable domain in full (rest from reference TRBV2 and TRBJ2-7): EPEVTQTPSHQVTQMGQEVILRCVPISNHLYFYWYRQILGQKVEFLVSFYNNEISEKSEIFDDQFSVERPDGSNFTLKIRSTKLEDSAMYFCASHGTGPYEQYFGPGTRLTVT.

The rearrangement uses TRBV9 and TRBJ1-2; 8 nucleotides match TRBD1. Trimming cost V 3 bases and J 6 bases; bases outside gene matches: 10. Germline V CDR1 and CDR2: SGDLS, YYNGEE. The CDR3 runs 15 residues. CDR3 protein: CASSAQDQGADGYTF. As DNA, the CDR3 is TGTGCCAGCAGCGCCCAGGACCAGGGGGCTGATGGCTACACCTTC.

This rearrangement joins TRBV11-1 to TRBJ2-3; 7 bases line up with TRBD1. The trim removed 9 bases at V and 3 bases at J, leaving 9 bases unmatched. The germline CDR1 and CDR2 sequences are SGHAT and FQDESV (reference sequence). The CDR3 loop spans 14 amino acids. Here the CDR3 reads CASARDRSTDTQYF. CDR3 nucleotides: TGTGCCAGTGCCCGGGACAGAAGTACAGATACGCAGTATTTT.

The chain couples TRBV5-4 to TRBJ1-2; D might be TRBD1 (5 bases). This CDR3 spans 15 amino acids. The V gene's germline CDR1 is SGHNT and CDR2 YYREEE (reference sequence). The V and J ends lost 0 bases and 0 bases respectively, with 9 bases between them. The CDR3 loop reads CASSLATASNYGYTF. CDR3 nucleotides: TGTGCCAGCAGCTTGGCGACAGCTTCTAACTATGGCTACACCTTC.

The J gene is TRBJ2-7, the V gene TRBV5-1, with no clear D. CDR1 and CDR2 from the germline V gene are SGHRS and YFSETQ. V gave up 5 bases and J gave up 3 bases, with 15 bases separating them. The CDR3 is 14 amino acids. This CDR3 reads CASRNIPSFYEQYF. The CDR3 DNA sequence: TGCGCCAGCAGGAACATACCTTCATTCTACGAGCAGTACTTC.

This chain uses TRBV11-3 with TRBJ2-1; 7 bases fit TRBD2. J gave up 3 bases and V 2 bases, and 4 bases lay outside the gene matches. The germline gives CDR1 SGHNT, CDR2 YENEEA. This CDR3 has 15 amino acids. The CDR3 spells CASSLRWEGYNEQFF. CDR3 nucleotide sequence: TGTGCCAGCAGCTTAAGGTGGGAGGGCTACAATGAGCAGTTCTTC.